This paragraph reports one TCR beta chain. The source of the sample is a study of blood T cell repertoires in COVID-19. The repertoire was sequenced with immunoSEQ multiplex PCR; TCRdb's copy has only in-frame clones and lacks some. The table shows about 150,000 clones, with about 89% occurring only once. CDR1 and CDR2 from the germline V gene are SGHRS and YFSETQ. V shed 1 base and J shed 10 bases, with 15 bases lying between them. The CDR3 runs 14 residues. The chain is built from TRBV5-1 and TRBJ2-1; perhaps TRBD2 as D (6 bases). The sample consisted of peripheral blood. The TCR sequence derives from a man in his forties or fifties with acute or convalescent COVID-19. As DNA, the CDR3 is TGCGCCAGCAGCTTGATTATGCAGGCGGGGGAGCAGTTCTTC. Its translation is CASSLIMQAGEQFF.